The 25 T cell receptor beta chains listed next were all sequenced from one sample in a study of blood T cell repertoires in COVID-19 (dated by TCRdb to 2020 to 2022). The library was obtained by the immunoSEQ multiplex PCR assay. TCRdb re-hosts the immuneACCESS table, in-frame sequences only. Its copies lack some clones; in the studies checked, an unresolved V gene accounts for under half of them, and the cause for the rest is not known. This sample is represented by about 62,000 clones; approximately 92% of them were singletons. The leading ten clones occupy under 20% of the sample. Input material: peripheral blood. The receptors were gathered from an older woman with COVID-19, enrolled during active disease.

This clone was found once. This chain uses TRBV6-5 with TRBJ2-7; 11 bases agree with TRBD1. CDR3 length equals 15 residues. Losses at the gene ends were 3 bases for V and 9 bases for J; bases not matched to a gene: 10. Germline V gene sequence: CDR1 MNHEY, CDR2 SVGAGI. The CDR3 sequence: CASSYPAGQGVRQYF. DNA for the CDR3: TGTGCCAGCAGTTATCCCGCGGGACAGGGGGTCCGGCAGTACTTC.

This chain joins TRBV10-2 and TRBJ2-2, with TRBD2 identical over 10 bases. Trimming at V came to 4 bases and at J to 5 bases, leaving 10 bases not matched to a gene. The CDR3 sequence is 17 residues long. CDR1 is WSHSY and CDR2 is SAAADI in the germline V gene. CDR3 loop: CASSGRAGGPRTGELFF. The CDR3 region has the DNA TGCGCCAGCAGTGGGAGAGCGGGAGGGCCGCGAACCGGGGAGCTGTTTTTT.

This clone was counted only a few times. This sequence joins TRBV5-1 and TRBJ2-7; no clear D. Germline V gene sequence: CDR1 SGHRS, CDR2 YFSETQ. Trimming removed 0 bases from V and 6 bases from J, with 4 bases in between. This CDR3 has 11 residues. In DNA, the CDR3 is TGCGCCAGCAGCTTGGCCGGCGAGCAGTACTTC. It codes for CASSLAGEQYF.

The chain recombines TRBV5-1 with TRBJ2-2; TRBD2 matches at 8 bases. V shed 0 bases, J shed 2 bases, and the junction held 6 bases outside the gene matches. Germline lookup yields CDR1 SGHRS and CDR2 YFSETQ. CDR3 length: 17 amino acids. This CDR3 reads CASSLGFGTSNTGELFF. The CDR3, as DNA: TGCGCCAGCAGCTTGGGATTCGGGACTAGTAACACCGGGGAGCTGTTTTTT.

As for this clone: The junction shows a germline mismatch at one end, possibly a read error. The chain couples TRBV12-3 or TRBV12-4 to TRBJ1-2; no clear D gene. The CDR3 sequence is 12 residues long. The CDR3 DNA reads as TGTGCCAGCAGTTTTCTACAGTCTACTTCCCTCTTC. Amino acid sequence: CASSFLQSTSLF.

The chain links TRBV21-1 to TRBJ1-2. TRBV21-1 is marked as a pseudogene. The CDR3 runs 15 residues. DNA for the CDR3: TGTGCCAGCAGCGAAGAGAGGGAGATAATGGGGGGCTACACCTTC. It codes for CASSEEREIMGGYTF.

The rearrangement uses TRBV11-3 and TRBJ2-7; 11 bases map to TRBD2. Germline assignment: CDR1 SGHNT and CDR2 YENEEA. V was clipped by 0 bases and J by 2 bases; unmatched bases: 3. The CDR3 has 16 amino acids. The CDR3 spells CASSLDGTSGTYEQYF. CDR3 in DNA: TGTGCCAGCAGCTTAGATGGGACTAGCGGAACCTACGAGCAGTACTTC.

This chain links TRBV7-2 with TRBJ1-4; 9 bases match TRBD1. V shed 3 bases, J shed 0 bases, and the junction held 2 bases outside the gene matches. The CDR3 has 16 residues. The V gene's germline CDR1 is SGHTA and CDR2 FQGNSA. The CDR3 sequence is CASSLGQGPTNEKLFF. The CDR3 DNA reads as TGTGCCAGCAGCTTGGGACAGGGTCCAACTAATGAAAAACTGTTTTTT. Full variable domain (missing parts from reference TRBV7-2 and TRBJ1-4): GAGVSQSPSNKVTEKGKDVELRCDPISGHTALYWYRQSLGQGLEFLIYFQGNSAPDKSGLPSDRFSAERTGGSVSTLTIQRTQQEDSAVYLCASSLGQGPTNEKLFFGSGTQLSVL.

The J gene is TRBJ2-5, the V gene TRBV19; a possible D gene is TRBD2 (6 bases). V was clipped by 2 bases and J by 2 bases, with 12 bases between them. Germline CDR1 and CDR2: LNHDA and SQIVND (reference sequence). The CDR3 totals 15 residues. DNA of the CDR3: TGTGCCAGTAGTATATGGGGGGAGAGGCAAGAGACCCAGTACTTC. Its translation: CASSIWGERQETQYF.

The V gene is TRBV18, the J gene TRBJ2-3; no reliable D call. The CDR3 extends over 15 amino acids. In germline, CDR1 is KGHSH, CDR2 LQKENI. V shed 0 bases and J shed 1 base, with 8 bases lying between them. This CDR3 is CASSPPVTGTDTQYF. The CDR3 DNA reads TGTGCCAGCTCACCACCTGTGACTGGCACAGATACGCAGTATTTT.

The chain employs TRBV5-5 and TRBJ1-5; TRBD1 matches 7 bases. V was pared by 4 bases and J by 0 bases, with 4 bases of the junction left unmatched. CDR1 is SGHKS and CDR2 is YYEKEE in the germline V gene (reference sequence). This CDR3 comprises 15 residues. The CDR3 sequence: CASSTQGDSNQPQHF. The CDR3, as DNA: TGTGCCAGCAGCACGCAGGGGGATAGCAATCAGCCCCAGCATTTT.

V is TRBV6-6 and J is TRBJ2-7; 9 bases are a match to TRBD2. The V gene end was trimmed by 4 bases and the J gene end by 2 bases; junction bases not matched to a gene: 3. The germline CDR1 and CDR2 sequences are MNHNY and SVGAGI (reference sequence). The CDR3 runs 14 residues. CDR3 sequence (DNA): TGTGCCAGCAGTTCCTTAGCGGGAGCCTACGAGCAGTACTTC. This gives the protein CASSSLAGAYEQYF.

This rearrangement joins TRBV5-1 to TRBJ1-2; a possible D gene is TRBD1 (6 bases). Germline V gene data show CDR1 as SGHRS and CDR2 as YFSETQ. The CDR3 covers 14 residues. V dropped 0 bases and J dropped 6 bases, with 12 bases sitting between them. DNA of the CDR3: TGCGCCAGCAGCTTGGTCTGGGCAGGGGATGGCTACACCTTC. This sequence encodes CASSLVWAGDGYTF.

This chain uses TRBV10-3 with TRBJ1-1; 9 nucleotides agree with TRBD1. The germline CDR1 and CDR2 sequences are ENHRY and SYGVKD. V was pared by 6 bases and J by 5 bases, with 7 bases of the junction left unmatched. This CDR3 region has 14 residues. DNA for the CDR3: TGTGCCATCAGAACAGGGGGCGCCGGGACTGAAGCTTTCTTT. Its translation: CAIRTGGAGTEAFF.

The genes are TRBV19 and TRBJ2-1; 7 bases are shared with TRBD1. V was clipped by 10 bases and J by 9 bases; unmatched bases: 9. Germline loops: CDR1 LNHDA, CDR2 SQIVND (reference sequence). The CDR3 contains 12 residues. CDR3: CATNDRVSEQFF. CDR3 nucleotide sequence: TGTGCCACCAACGACAGGGTGAGTGAGCAGTTCTTC.

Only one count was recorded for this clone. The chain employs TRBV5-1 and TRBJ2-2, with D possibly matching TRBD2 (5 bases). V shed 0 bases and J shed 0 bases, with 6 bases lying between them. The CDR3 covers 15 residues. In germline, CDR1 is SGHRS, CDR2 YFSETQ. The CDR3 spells CASSLALANTGELFF. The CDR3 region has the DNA TGCGCCAGCAGCTTGGCACTAGCGAACACCGGGGAGCTGTTTTTT.

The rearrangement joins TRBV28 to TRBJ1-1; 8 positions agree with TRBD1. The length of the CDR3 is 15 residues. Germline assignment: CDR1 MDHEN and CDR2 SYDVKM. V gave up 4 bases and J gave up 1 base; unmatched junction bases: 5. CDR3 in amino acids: CASSSPGTGNTEAFF. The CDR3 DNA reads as TGTGCCAGCAGTTCCCCCGGGACAGGGAACACTGAAGCTTTCTTT.

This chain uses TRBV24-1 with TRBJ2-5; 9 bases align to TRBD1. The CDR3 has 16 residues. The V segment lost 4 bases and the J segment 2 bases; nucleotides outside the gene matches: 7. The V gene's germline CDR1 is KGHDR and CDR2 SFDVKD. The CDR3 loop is CATSDPGTGFQETQYF. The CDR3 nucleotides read TGTGCCACCAGTGACCCCGGGACAGGGTTTCAAGAGACCCAGTACTTC.

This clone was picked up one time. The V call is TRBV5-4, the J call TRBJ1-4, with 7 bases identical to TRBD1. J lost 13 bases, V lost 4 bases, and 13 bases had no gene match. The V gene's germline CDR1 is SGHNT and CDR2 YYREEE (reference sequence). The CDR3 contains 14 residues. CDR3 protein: CASSVSGTARRLFF. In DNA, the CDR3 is TGTGCCAGCAGCGTCAGTGGGACAGCCAGGCGACTGTTTTTT.

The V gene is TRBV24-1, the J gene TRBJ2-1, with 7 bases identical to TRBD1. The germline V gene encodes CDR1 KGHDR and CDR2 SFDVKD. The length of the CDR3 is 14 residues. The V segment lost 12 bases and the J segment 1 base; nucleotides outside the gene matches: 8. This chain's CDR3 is CASSTGISYNEQFF. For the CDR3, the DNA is TGTGCCTCCTCGACAGGGATATCCTACAATGAGCAGTTCTTC.

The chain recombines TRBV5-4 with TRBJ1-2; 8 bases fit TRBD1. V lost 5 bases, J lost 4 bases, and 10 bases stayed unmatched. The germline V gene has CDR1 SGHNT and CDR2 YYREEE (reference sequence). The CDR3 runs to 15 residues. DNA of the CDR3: TGTGCCAGCAGTTCTACAGGGGGGCAGGTCTATGGCTACACCTTC. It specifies CASSSTGGQVYGYTF.

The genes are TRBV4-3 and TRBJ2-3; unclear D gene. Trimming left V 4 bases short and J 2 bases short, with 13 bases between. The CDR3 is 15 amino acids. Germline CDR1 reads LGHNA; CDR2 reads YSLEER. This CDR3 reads CASSPLVLSTDTQYF. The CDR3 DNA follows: TGCGCCAGCAGCCCTCTAGTACTTTCCACAGATACGCAGTATTTT.

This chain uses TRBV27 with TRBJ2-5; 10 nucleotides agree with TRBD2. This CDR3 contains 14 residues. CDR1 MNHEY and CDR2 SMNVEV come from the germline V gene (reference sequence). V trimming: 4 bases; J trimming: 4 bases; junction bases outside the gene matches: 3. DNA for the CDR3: TGTGCCAGCAGTTGGTCTAGCGGGAGAGAGACCCAGTACTTC. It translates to CASSWSSGRETQYF.

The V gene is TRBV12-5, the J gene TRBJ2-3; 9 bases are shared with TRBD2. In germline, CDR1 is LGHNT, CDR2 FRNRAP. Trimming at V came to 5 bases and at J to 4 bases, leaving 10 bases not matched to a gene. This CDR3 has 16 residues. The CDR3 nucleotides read TGTGCTAGTGGTCCACCCGGAGCGGGAGGTCCAGATACGCAGTATTTT. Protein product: CASGPPGAGGPDTQYF.

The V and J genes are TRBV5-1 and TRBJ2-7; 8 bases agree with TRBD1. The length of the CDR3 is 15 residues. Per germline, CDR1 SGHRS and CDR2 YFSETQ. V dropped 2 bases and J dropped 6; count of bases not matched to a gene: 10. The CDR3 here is CASSFTGTGMGEQYF. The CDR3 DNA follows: TGCGCCAGCAGCTTTACCGGGACAGGAATGGGCGAGCAGTACTTC.